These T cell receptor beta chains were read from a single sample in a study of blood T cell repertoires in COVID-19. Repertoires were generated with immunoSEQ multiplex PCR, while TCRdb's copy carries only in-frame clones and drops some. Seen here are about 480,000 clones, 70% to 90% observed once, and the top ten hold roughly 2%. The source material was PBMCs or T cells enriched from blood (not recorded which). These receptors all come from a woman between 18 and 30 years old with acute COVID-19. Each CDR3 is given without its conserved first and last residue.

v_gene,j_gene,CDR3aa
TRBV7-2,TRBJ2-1,ASSFPTGSGNEQF
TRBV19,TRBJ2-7,ASSERGGRSEQY
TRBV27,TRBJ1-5,ASSGRGKGTGQNQPQH
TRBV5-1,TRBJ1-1,ASSLEETRGITEAF
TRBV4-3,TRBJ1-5,ASSQGRNQPQH
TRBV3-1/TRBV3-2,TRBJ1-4,ASSQVHRGSREKLF
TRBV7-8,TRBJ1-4,ASSLNRGRGEKLF
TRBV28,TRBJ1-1,ASLGRATEAF
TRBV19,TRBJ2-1,ASSIDERGSYNEQF
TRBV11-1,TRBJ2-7,ASRGQGSYEQY
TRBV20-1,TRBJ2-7,SASSGHEQY
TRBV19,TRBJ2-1,ATGRGRDEQF
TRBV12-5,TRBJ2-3,ASGHRRGGFYADTQY
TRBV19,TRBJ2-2,ASSIVGPLVGELF
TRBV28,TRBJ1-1,ASSLMTEAF
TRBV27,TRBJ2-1,ASRKTAGGVFDEQF
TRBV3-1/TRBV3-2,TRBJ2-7,ASSQEDRKQY
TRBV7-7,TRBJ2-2,ASSSGNTGELF
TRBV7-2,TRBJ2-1,ATAGTSGYEQF
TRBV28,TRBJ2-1,ASSFITYPQF
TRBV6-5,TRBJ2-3,ASRGGGNTDTQY
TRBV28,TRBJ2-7,ASSTGTSEYEQY
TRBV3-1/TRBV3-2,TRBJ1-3,ASRKTGNSGNTIY
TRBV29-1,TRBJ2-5,SVDFRDRGQKTQY
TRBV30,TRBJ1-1,AWEPRGSRAF
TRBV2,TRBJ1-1,ASSEWIPASADTEAF
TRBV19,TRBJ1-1,ASSMDRVGTEAF
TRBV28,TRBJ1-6,ASSKDRGNSPLH
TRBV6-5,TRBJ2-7,ASRPGLASYEQY
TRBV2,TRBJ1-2,ASIFPEADGYT
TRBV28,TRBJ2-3,AGGRGRKDTQY
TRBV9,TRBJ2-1,ASSTRLATNNEQF
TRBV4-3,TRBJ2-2,ASSQEWVQQAGGELF
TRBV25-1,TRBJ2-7,ASSPGTKSYEQY
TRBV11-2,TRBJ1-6,ASSLQGNSPLH
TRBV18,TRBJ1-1,ASSPSRGTNTEAF
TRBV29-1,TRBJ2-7,SVSRLATYEQY
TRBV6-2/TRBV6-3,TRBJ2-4,ASSSAGTRSNIQY
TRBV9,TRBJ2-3,ASSFLAGGRGADTQY
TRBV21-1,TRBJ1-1,ASSKVSTGGGYTEAF
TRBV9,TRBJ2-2,ASSVKTGNTGELF
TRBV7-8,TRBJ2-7,ASSPFQGPSYEQY
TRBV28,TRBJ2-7,ASSLGGLGGSYEQY
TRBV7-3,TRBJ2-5,ASSLGTKETQY
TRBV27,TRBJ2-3,ASSLLGDRGNTQY
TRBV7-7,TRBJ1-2,ASSLDINYGYT
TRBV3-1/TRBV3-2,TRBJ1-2,ASSLFGQGLYGYT
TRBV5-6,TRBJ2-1,ASSPGTSATNEQF
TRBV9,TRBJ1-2,ASSTPRTGGINYGYT
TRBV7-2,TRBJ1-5,ASSLVGGQPQH
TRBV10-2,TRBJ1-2,ASSESAYSAALYGYT
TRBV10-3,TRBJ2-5,AIRSGQLSQETQY
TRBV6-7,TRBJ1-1,ASSYSSCHKDSEAF
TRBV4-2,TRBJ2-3,ASSQGRGQTPADTQY